Here is one TCR beta chain with its context. This specimen belongs to a study of blood T cell repertoires in COVID-19. Overall study context: The United States, Italy and Spain were the sources of the acute and convalescent COVID-19 samples. PBMCs, B-cell-depleted T cells, or T cells provided the cDNA or gDNA that made up the material.

Per germline, CDR1 SEHNR and CDR2 FQNEAQ (reference sequence). The CDR3 sequence is 17 residues long. Trimming took off 1 base at V and 0 bases at J, with 12 bases between the two ends. Under the authors' procedure: Quantification of nucleated cells was approximated via reference gene primer amplification. Profiling relied on immunoSEQ multiplex PCR, and the TCRdb table lists in-frame clones only, not all of them. That table gives V, J and clone size, and the DNA gave D and trimming. Here the sample spans 65,000 to 80,000 clones, approximately 80% being singletons. V usage is TRBV7-9 and J usage is TRBJ1-4; D may be TRBD1 (5 bases). The source is a man aged 45-65 years with acute or convalescent COVID-19. The sample comprised peripheral blood. DNA of the CDR3: TGTGCCAGCAGCTTAGGGGTACAGGACGCAACTAATGAAAAACTGTTTTTT. Encoded protein: CASSLGVQDATNEKLFF.